This T cell receptor beta chain was observed in a study of control samples from healthy donors and cancer patients. Measured with immunoSEQ multiplex PCR; TCRdb has only the in-frame clones, and not every one. This sample yields 95,000 to 150,000 clones, of which about 83% are seen a single time; over 10% belongs to the top ten. Germline-derived CDR1 and CDR2 are LNHDA and SQIVND (reference sequence). The CDR3 is made up of 18 amino acids. Trimming took off 4 bases at V and 1 base at J, with 22 bases between the two ends. The V call is TRBV19, the J call TRBJ1-1; no reliable D call. The sequenced material came from blood. This TCR came from a man aged 30-40 years in good health. For the CDR3, the DNA is TGTGCCAGTAGTAGCTTCTCGGGGATGATTCACCAGAACACTGAAGCTTTCTTT. It specifies CASSSFSGMIHQNTEAFF. The whole variable domain, filled in from reference TRBV19 and TRBJ1-1, reads DGGITQSPKYLFRKEGQNVTLSCEQNLNHDAMYWYRQDPGQGLRLIYYSQIVNDFQKGDIAEGYSVSREKKESFPLTVTSAQKNPTAFYLCASSSFSGMIHQNTEAFFGQGTRLTVV.